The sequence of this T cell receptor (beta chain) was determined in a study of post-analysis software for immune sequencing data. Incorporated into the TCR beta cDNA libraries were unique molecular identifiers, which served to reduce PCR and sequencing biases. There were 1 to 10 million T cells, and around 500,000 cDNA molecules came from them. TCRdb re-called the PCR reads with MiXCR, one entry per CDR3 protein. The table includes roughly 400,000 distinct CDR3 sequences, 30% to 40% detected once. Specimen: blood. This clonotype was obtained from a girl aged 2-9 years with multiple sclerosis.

As DNA, the CDR3 is TGTGCCAGCAGAACCGGGACAGGGACCTACGAGCAGTACTTC. Translating it yields CASRTGTGTYEQYF. The chain links TRBV6-5 to TRBJ2-7; 9 nucleotides align to TRBD1. Germline CDR1 is MNHEY and CDR2 is SVGAGI. Trimming cost V 6 bases and J 2 bases; bases outside gene matches: 5. This CDR3 is 14 amino acids long.